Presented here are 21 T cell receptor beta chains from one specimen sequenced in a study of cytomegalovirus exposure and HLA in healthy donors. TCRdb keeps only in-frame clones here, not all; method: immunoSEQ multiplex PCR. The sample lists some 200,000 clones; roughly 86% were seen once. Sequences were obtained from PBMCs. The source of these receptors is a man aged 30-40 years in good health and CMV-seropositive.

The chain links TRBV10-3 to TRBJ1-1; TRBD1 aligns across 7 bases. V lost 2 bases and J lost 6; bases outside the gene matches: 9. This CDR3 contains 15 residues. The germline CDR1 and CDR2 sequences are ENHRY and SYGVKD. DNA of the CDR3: TGTGCCATCAGTGAGGGACAGGCAGCTTGGTCTGAAGCTTTCTTT. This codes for CAISEGQAAWSEAFF.

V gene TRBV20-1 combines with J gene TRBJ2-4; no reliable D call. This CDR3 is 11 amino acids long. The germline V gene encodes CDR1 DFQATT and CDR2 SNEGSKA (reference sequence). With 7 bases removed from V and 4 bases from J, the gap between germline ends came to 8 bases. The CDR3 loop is CSGMGKNIQYF. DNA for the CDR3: TGCAGTGGAATGGGGAAAAACATTCAGTACTTC.

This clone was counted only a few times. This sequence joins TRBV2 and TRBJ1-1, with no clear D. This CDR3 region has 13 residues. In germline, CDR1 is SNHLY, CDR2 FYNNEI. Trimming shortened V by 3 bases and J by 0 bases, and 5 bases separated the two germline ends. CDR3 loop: CASSESMNTEAFF. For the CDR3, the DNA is TGTGCCAGCAGTGAGAGCATGAACACTGAAGCTTTCTTT.

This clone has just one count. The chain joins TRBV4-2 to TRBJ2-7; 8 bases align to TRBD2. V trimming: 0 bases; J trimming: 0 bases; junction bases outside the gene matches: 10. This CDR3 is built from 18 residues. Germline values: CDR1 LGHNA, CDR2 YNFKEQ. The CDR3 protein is CASSQDWGGAGGSYEQYF. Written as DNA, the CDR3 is TGTGCCAGCAGCCAAGATTGGGGTGGTGCGGGGGGCTCCTACGAGCAGTACTTC.

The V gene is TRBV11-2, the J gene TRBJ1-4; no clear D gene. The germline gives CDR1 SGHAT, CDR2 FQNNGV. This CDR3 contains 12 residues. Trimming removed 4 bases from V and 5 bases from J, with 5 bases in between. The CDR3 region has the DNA TGTGCCAGCAGCTGGCCAAATGAAAAACTGTTTTTT. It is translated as CASSWPNEKLFF.

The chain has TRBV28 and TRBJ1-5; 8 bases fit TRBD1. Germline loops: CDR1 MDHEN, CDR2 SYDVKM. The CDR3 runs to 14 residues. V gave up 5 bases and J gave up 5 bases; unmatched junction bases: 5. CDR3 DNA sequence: TGTGCCAGCAGTCTGCGGACAGGGTATCAGCCCCAGCATTTT. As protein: CASSLRTGYQPQHF. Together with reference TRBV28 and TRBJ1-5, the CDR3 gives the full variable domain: DVKVTQSSRYLVKRTGEKVFLECVQDMDHENMFWYRQDPGLGLRLIYFSYDVKMKEKGDIPEGYSVSREKKERFSLILESASTNQTSMYLCASSLRTGYQPQHFGDGTRLSIL.

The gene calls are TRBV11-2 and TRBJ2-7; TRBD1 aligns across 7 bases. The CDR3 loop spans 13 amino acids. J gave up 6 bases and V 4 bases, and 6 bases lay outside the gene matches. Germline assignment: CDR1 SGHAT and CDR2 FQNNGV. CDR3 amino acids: CASSSTGEPEQYF. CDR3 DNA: TGTGCCAGCAGCTCTACAGGGGAACCCGAGCAGTACTTC. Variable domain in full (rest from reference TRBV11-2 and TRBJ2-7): EAGVAQSPRYKIIEKRQSVAFWCNPISGHATLYWYQQILGQGPKLLIQFQNNGVVDDSQLPKDRFSAERLKGVDSTLKIQPAKLEDSAVYLCASSSTGEPEQYFGPGTRLTVT.

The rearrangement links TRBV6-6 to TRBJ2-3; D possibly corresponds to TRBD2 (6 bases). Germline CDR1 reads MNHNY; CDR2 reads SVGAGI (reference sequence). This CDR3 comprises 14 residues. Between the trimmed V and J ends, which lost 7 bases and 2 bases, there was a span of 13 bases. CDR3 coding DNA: TGTGCCAGCACCACGCGGGACTCCACAGATACGCAGTATTTT. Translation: CASTTRDSTDTQYF.

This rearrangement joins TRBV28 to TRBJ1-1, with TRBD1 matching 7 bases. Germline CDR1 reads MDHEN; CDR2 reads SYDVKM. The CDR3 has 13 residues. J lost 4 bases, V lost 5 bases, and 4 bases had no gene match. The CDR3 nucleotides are TGTGCCAGCAGTCCGACAGGGCGCACTGAAGCTTTCTTT. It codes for CASSPTGRTEAFF.

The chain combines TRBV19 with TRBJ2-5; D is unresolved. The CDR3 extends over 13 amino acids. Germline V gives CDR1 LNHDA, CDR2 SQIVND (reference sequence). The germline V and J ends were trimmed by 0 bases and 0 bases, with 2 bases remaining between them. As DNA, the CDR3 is TGTGCCAGTAGTATAGACAACCAAGAGACCCAGTACTTC. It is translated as CASSIDNQETQYF.

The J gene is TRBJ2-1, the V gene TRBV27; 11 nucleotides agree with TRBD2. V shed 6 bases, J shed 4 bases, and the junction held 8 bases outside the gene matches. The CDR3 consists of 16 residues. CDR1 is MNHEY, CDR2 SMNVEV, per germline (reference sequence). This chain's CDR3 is CASSYGTSGIYNEQFF. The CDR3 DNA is TGTGCCAGCAGCTACGGGACTAGCGGAATTTACAATGAGCAGTTCTTC.

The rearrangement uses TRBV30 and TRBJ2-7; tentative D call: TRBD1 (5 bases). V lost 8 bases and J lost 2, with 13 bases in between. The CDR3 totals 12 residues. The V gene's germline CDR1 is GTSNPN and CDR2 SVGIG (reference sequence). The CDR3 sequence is CAAQVLAYEQYF. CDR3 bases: TGTGCCGCACAGGTGCTCGCCTACGAGCAGTACTTC.

The CDR3: CASSFSDNPSTQYF. In nucleotides, the CDR3 is TGTGCCAGCAGCTTTAGTGATAACCCGAGTACGCAGTATTTT. The chain couples TRBV9 to TRBJ2-3; no clear D gene. Germline CDR1 is SGDLS and CDR2 is YYNGEE. The CDR3 covers 14 residues. The V and J ends lost 4 bases and 8 bases respectively, with 17 bases between them.

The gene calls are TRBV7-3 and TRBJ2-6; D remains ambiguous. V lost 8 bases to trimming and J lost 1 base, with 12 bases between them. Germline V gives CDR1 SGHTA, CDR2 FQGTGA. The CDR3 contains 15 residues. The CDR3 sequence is CASGPGFSGANVLTF. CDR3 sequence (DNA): TGTGCCAGCGGCCCCGGCTTTTCTGGGGCCAACGTCCTGACTTTC.

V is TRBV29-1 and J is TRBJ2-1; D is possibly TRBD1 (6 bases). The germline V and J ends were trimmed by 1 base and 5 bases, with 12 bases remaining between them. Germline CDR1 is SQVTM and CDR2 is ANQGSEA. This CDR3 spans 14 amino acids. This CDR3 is CSVEGRTADNEQFF. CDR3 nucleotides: TGCAGCGTTGAAGGGAGGACAGCCGACAATGAGCAGTTCTTC.

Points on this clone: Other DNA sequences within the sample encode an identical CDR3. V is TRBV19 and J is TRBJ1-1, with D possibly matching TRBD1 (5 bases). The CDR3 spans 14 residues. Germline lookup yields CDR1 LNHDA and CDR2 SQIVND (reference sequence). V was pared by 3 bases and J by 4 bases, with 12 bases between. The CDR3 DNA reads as TGTGCCAGTAGTATCGGCGGGGCAGGCACTGAAGCTTTCTTT. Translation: CASSIGGAGTEAFF.

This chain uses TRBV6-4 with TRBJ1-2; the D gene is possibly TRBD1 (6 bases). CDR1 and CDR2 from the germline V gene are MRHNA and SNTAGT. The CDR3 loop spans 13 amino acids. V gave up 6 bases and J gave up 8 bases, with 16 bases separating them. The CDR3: CASRAPGVGGYTF. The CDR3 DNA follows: TGTGCCAGCAGGGCACCAGGGGTCGGAGGCTACACCTTC.

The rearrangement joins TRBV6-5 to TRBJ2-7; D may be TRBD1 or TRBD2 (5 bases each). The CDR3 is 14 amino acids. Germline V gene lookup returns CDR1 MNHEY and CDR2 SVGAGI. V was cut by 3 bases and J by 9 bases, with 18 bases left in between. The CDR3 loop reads CASSYGASEVGQYF. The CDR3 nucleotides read TGTGCCAGCAGTTATGGGGCCTCGGAGGTTGGGCAGTACTTC.

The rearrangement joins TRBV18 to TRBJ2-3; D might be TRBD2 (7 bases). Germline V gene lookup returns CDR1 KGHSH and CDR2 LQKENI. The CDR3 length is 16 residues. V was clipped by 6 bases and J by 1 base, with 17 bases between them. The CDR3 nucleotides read TGTGCCAGCTCCCAGGGGCGGGGGCCGGGCACAGATACGCAGTATTTT. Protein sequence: CASSQGRGPGTDTQYF.

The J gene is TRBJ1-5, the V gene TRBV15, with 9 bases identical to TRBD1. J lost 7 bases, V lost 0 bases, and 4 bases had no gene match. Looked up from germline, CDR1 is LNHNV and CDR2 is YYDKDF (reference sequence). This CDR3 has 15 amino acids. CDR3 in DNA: TGTGCCACCAGCAGAGATCGGGGACAGGGCCAGCCCCAGCATTTT. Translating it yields CATSRDRGQGQPQHF.

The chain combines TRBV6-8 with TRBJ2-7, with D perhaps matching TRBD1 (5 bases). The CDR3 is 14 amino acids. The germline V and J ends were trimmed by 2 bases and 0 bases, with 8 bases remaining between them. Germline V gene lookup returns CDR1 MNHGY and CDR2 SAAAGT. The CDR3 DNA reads TGTGCCAGCAGTTACCAACAGGTCTCCTACGAGCAGTACTTC. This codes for CASSYQQVSYEQYF.